The text below deals with one TCR beta chain. Antigen: not known. The record originates from a study of radiotherapy plus CTLA-4 blockade in lung cancer. Study overall: Objective responses were documented in about 20% of patients, with disease control in approximately 31%. Study-level findings and limits: Subsequent to radiotherapy plus ipilimumab, tumor-derived TCR clones underwent expansion in blood.

Data came from immunoSEQ multiplex PCR; TCRdb stores just in-frame clones and leaves some out. The data contain approximately 98,000 clones, around 86% of them seen just once; the ten biggest clones take up roughly 3.5%. Germline V CDR1 and CDR2: LNHDA, SQIVND (reference sequence). The CDR3 has 14 amino acids. Between the trimmed V and J ends, which lost 7 bases and 0 bases, there was a span of 12 bases. This sequence was found in a human donor with non-small cell lung cancer who had a partial response to radiotherapy plus ipilimumab. This sample comprised peripheral blood, obtained from a patient treated with radiotherapy plus ipilimumab. This chain joins TRBV19 and TRBJ1-1; TRBD1 might be the D (5 bases). Written as DNA, the CDR3 is TGTGCCAGTATCCCTGACAGACTGAACACTGAAGCTTTCTTT. It translates to CASIPDRLNTEAFF.